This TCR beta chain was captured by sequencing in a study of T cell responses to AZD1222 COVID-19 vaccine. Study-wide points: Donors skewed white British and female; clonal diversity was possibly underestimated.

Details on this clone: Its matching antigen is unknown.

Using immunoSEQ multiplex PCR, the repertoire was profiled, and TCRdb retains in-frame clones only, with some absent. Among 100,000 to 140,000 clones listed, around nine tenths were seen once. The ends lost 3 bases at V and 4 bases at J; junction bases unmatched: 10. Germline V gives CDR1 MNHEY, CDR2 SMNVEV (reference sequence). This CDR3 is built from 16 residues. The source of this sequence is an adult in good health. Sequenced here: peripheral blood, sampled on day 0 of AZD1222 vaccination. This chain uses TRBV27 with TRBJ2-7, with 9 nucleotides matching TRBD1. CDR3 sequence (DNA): TGTGCCAGCAGTTTTACCATGGGGACAGGGTTTTACGAGCAGTACTTC. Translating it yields CASSFTMGTGFYEQYF.